This T cell receptor (beta chain) emerged from a study of T cell responses to AZD1222 COVID-19 vaccine. The germline V gene has CDR1 SGHRS and CDR2 YFSETQ. The CDR3 contains 15 residues. A note on this clone: At one end the junction does not follow the germline gene, possibly because of a read error.

Repertoires were generated with immunoSEQ multiplex PCR, while TCRdb's copy carries only in-frame clones and drops some. Of some 170,000 clones listed, over 85% are singletons. The rearrangement links TRBV5-1 to TRBJ2-2, with TRBD1 identical over 9 bases. The sequence was collected from an adult in good health. The input for sequencing was peripheral blood, taken on day 0 of AZD1222 vaccination. The chain's CDR3 is CARSRQGDHTGELFF. CDR3 coding DNA: TGCGCCCGCAGCCGACAGGGGGATCACACCGGGGAGCTGTTTTTT.